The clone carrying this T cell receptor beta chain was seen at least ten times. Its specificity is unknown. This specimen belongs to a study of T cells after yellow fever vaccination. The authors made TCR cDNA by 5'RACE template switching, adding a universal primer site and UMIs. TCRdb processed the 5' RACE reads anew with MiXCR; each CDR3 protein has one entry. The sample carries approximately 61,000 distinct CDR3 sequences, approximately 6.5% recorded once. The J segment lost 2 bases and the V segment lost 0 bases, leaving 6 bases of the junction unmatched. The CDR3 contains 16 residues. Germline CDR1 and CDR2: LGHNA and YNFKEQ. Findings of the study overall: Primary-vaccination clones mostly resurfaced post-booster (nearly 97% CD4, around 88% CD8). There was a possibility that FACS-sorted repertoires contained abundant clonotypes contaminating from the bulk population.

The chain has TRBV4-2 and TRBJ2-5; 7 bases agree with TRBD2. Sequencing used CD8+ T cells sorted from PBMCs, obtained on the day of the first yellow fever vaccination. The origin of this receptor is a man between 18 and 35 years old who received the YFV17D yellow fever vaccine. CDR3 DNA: TGTGCCAGCAGCCAAGAGTGGCTAGCGGAGCAAGAGACCCAGTACTTC. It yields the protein CASSQEWLAEQETQYF.